Listed here are 27 T cell receptor beta chains from one sample, sequenced in a study of cytomegalovirus exposure and HLA in healthy donors. The PCR employed 60 Vbeta primers together with 13 Jbeta primers. Profiling relied on immunoSEQ multiplex PCR, and the TCRdb table lists in-frame clones only, not all of them. This table has about 270,000 clones, about 66% appearing once. Sequencing was carried out using PBMCs. These receptors all come from a female donor in good health and CMV-seronegative.

The chain has TRBV7-2 and TRBJ2-1; TRBD2 is a possible D gene (6 bases). The CDR3 is 14 residues long. V was shortened by 5 bases and J by 14 bases, with 22 bases between the two germline ends. The V gene's germline CDR1 is SGHTA and CDR2 FQGNSA. The CDR3 sequence: CASSPGDFSGGKFF. The CDR3 DNA is TGTGCCAGCAGCCCCGGGGACTTCTCCGGGGGTAAGTTCTTC.

The chain couples TRBV5-4 to TRBJ2-1, with 9 bases lining up with TRBD1. This CDR3 spans 15 amino acids. Germline V lookup: CDR1 SGHNT, CDR2 YYREEE (reference sequence). The V segment lost 4 bases and the J segment 5 bases; nucleotides outside the gene matches: 7. The CDR3: CASSKNRGPDNEQFF. DNA of the CDR3: TGTGCCAGCAGCAAGAACAGGGGGCCCGACAATGAGCAGTTCTTC.

V and J are TRBV30 and TRBJ1-1, with D unresolved. V lost 2 bases, J lost 1 base, and 14 bases lay in between. The germline gives CDR1 GTSNPN, CDR2 SVGIG (reference sequence). The CDR3 is 15 amino acids. Written as DNA, the CDR3 is TGTGCCTGGAGTCCTCTGGTCAGTCCGAACACTGAAGCTTTCTTT. Translating it yields CAWSPLVSPNTEAFF.

The rearrangement uses TRBV23-1 and TRBJ2-1; perhaps TRBD2 as D (7 bases). TRBV23-1 is recorded as an ORF, its role being uncertain. Trimming pared 10 bases from V and 5 bases from J, leaving 15 bases between. The CDR3 spans 13 residues. The CDR3 region is CATRGGGDNEQFF. CDR3 coding DNA: TGCGCCACGAGAGGGGGAGGGGACAATGAGCAGTTCTTC.

The chain employs TRBV27 and TRBJ2-2, with TRBD2 as a possible D gene (6 bases). Trimming removed 7 bases from V and 4 bases from J, with 13 bases in between. CDR3 length: 14 amino acids. The germline CDR1 and CDR2 sequences are MNHEY and SMNVEV (reference sequence). The CDR3 loop is CASTSATPTGELFF. The CDR3 nucleotides are TGTGCCAGCACTAGCGCCACCCCCACCGGGGAGCTGTTTTTT.

The rearrangement uses TRBV10-1 and TRBJ1-2; D not resolved. V lost 0 bases and J lost 4, with 6 bases in between. Germline assignment: CDR1 WNHNN and CDR2 SYGVQD (reference sequence). The CDR3 has 13 amino acids. The CDR3 nucleotides are TGCGCCAGCAGTGAGTCGATAGCCTATGGCTACACCTTC. The encoded protein is CASSESIAYGYTF.

This clone came up a few times. The V call is TRBV7-9, the J call TRBJ1-2, with D maybe TRBD1 (5 bases). There are 15 residues in the CDR3. V was clipped by 5 bases and J by 3 bases, with 16 bases between them. The germline V gene encodes CDR1 SEHNR and CDR2 FQNEAQ (reference sequence). The CDR3 reads CASSPVGDSYYGYTF. The CDR3 DNA reads as TGTGCCAGCAGCCCCGTAGGTGACAGTTACTATGGCTACACCTTC. Full variable domain (rest looked up from reference TRBV7-9 and TRBJ1-2): DTGVSQNPRHKITKRGQNVTFRCDPISEHNRLYWYRQTLGQGPEFLTYFQNEAQLEKSRLLSDRFSAERPKGSFSTLEIQRTEQGDSAMYLCASSPVGDSYYGYTFGSGTRLTVV.

The chain is built from TRBV6-6 and TRBJ2-7; D might be TRBD1 (5 bases). The CDR3 is made up of 14 amino acids. Trimming took off 2 bases at V and 0 bases at J, with 8 bases between the two ends. Germline loops: CDR1 MNHNY, CDR2 SVGAGI (reference sequence). This CDR3 is CASSYLDISYEQYF. The DNA for the CDR3 is TGTGCCAGCAGTTACCTGGACATCTCCTACGAGCAGTACTTC.

The J gene is TRBJ2-7, the V gene TRBV9, with 7 positions matching TRBD2. This CDR3 contains 15 residues. The V gene's germline CDR1 is SGDLS and CDR2 YYNGEE. Trimming cost V 0 bases and J 3 bases; bases outside gene matches: 6. In DNA form, the CDR3 reads TGTGCCAGCAGCGTAGCAACTAGCGCCATCTACGAGCAGTACTTC. This translates into CASSVATSAIYEQYF.

This clone was counted between two and nine times. This rearrangement joins TRBV9 to TRBJ2-7, with D possibly TRBD2 on 5 matching bases. CDR3 length: 15 amino acids. Germline lookup yields CDR1 SGDLS and CDR2 YYNGEE. Trimming cost V 2 bases and J 3 bases, with 15 bases left between them. CDR3 in amino acids: CASSVGGPQIYEQYF. In nucleotides, the CDR3 is TGTGCCAGCAGCGTGGGCGGGCCTCAAATCTACGAGCAGTACTTC. Together with reference TRBV9 and TRBJ2-7, the CDR3 gives the full variable domain: DSGVTQTPKHLITATGQRVTLRCSPRSGDLSVYWYQQSLDQGLQFLIQYYNGEERAKGNILERFSAQQFPDLHSELNLSSLELGDSALYFCASSVGGPQIYEQYFGPGTRLTVT.

The genes are TRBV29-1 and TRBJ1-1; D possibly corresponds to TRBD1 (5 bases). V was trimmed by 4 bases and J by 1 base, leaving 10 bases between them. The CDR3 is made up of 13 amino acids. The V gene's germline CDR1 is SQVTM and CDR2 ANQGSEA. The CDR3 sequence is CSVAAGRNTEAFF. In DNA, the CDR3 is TGCAGCGTTGCCGCGGGACGGAACACTGAAGCTTTCTTT. Looking up the rest from reference TRBV29-1 and TRBJ1-1 gives the full variable domain: SAVISQKPSRDICQRGTSLTIQCQVDSQVTMMFWYRQQPGQSLTLIATANQGSEATYESGFVIDKFPISRPNLTFSTLTVSNMSPEDSSIYLCSVAAGRNTEAFFGQGTRLTVV.

This chain joins TRBV2 and TRBJ2-5; 9 bases are a match to TRBD1. There are 12 residues in the CDR3. V lost 8 bases to trimming and J lost 2 bases; unmatched junction nucleotides: 0. In germline, CDR1 is SNHLY, CDR2 FYNNEI. CDR3 bases: TGTGCCAGCGGGACAGGGCAAGAGACCCAGTACTTC. The encoded protein is CASGTGQETQYF.

V is TRBV9 and J is TRBJ2-7; 11 bases line up with TRBD2. This CDR3 has 16 amino acids. From germline, CDR1 is SGDLS and CDR2 YYNGEE. V was clipped by 0 bases and J by 5 bases; unmatched bases: 7. The CDR3 is CASSVGLLAGGHEQYF. As DNA, the CDR3 is TGTGCCAGCAGCGTAGGGCTCCTAGCGGGGGGCCACGAGCAGTACTTC.

V is TRBV7-8 and J is TRBJ1-1; tentative D call: TRBD1 (6 bases). V was clipped by 4 bases and J by 5 bases, with 14 bases between them. In germline, CDR1 is SGHVS, CDR2 FQNEAQ. The CDR3 is 14 amino acids. In nucleotides, the CDR3 is TGTGCCAGCAGCTCGGGGGGCGGCCGGACTGAAGCTTTCTTT. Translation: CASSSGGGRTEAFF.

This clone was seen only once. The rearrangement uses TRBV11-1 and TRBJ2-5, with D maybe TRBD2 (6 bases). The CDR3 contains 14 residues. With 1 base removed from V and 4 bases from J, the gap between germline ends came to 10 bases. Germline V gives CDR1 SGHAT, CDR2 FQDESV (reference sequence). The CDR3 loop reads CASSLERAGETQYF. The CDR3 nucleotides read TGTGCCAGCAGCTTAGAACGAGCGGGAGAGACCCAGTACTTC.

The chain recombines TRBV2 with TRBJ2-5; 12 nucleotides agree with TRBD1. The CDR3 length is 15 residues. With V trimmed by 6 bases and J by 4 bases, 6 bases remained unmatched. Germline values: CDR1 SNHLY, CDR2 FYNNEI. The CDR3, as DNA: TGTGCCAGCAGCGACGGGACAGGGGGCCTAGAGACCCAGTACTTC. This encodes CASSDGTGGLETQYF.

This chain joins TRBV9 and TRBJ2-3, with 8 nucleotides matching TRBD2. Germline V CDR1 and CDR2: SGDLS, YYNGEE. This CDR3 is built from 16 residues. J gave up 1 base and V 4 bases, and 8 bases lay outside the gene matches. CDR3 residues: CASSTQRERGTDTQYF. The CDR3 coding sequence is TGTGCCAGCAGCACCCAGCGGGAGCGAGGCACAGATACGCAGTATTTT.

The gene calls are TRBV9 and TRBJ2-5, with a weak D call TRBD1 (6 bases). Germline-derived CDR1 and CDR2 are SGDLS and YYNGEE. The CDR3 totals 14 residues. V shed 4 bases and J shed 4 bases, with 14 bases lying between them. CDR3 residues: CASSPPQGRETQYF. CDR3 nucleotides: TGTGCCAGCAGCCCACCGCAGGGGCGAGAGACCCAGTACTTC.

This chain connects TRBV7-9 to TRBJ1-1, with D uncertain. From germline, CDR1 is SEHNR and CDR2 FQNEAQ (reference sequence). Trimming stripped 4 bases from V and 1 base from J, with 13 bases between. This CDR3 spans 15 amino acids. The CDR3 DNA is TGTGCCAGCAGCTCCGCTTGGTCAGGGAACACTGAAGCTTTCTTT. This translates into CASSSAWSGNTEAFF.

The DNA of the CDR3 is TGTGCCAGCAGCCTGCTGGCGGTTCGCGAGCAGTACTTC. Its protein is CASSLLAVREQYF. V gene TRBV14 combines with J gene TRBJ2-7; D gene ambiguous. V was trimmed by 4 bases and J by 6 bases, leaving 13 bases between them. Germline V gene sequence: CDR1 SGHDN, CDR2 FVKESK. The CDR3 consists of 13 residues.

The chain carries TRBV14 and TRBJ1-1; 8 bases are shared with TRBD1. Per germline, CDR1 SGHDN and CDR2 FVKESK. CDR3 length: 13 amino acids. J lost 7 bases, V lost 0 bases, and 1 base had no gene match. The CDR3 nucleotides are TGTGCCAGCAGCCAAGAGGGACAGGTTGAAGCTTTCTTT. It specifies CASSQEGQVEAFF.

This chain uses TRBV2 with TRBJ1-1; 7 nucleotides line up with TRBD1. The CDR3 length is 13 residues. Germline CDR1 and CDR2: SNHLY and FYNNEI. The V gene end was trimmed by 7 bases and the J gene end by 1 base; junction bases not matched to a gene: 3. The CDR3 protein is CASTGTANTEAFF. In DNA, the CDR3 is TGTGCCAGCACCGGGACAGCGAACACTGAAGCTTTCTTT.

J is TRBJ2-6 and V is TRBV4-1; D is possibly TRBD2 (5 bases). The CDR3 totals 18 residues. The germline gives CDR1 MGHRA, CDR2 YSYEKL. Deletions cut 0 bases from V and 0 bases from J, with 12 bases between. CDR3 nucleotides: TGCGCCAGCAGCCAAGATGGTATCGGGGTCTCTGGGGCCAACGTCCTGACTTTC. Its translation: CASSQDGIGVSGANVLTF.

The V gene is TRBV6-5, the J gene TRBJ2-7; possibly TRBD2 for D (7 bases). The V gene's germline CDR1 is MNHEY and CDR2 SVGAGI. V lost 4 bases, J lost 4 bases, and 11 bases lay in between. The CDR3 spans 13 residues. CDR3 region: CASSWGGGYEQYF. The CDR3 region has the DNA TGTGCCAGCAGTTGGGGAGGGGGGTACGAGCAGTACTTC.

This clone was seen a single time. The chain has TRBV6-5 and TRBJ2-5, with D possibly being TRBD2 (6 bases). Germline lookup yields CDR1 MNHEY and CDR2 SVGAGI. The germline V and J ends were trimmed by 6 bases and 4 bases, with 18 bases remaining between them. This CDR3 spans 15 amino acids. CDR3 sequence: CASSLGLGGGETQYF. CDR3 nucleotides: TGTGCCAGCAGCTTGGGACTTGGGGGAGGAGAGACCCAGTACTTC.

The chain combines TRBV4-2 with TRBJ2-1, with 7 nucleotides matching TRBD2. Germline assignment: CDR1 LGHNA and CDR2 YNFKEQ. With V trimmed by 0 bases and J by 4 bases, 6 bases remained unmatched. CDR3 size: 16 residues. The CDR3 is CASSQDLREGYNEQFF. CDR3 DNA: TGTGCCAGCAGCCAAGATTTAAGGGAGGGATACAATGAGCAGTTCTTC.

The chain links TRBV5-6 to TRBJ2-7; 11 bases match TRBD2. CDR3 length equals 14 residues. The germline V gene has CDR1 SGHDT and CDR2 YYEEEE. Germline trimming cut 4 bases from V and 3 bases from J; bases unmatched to any gene: 3. CDR3 loop: CASSTGLADYEQYF. The CDR3 region has the DNA TGTGCCAGCAGCACGGGACTAGCGGACTACGAGCAGTACTTC.